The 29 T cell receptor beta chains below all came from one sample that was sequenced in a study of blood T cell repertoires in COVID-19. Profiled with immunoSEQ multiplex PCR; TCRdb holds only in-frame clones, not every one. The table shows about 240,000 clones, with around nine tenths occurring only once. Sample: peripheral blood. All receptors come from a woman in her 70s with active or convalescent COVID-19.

The chain's CDR3 is CASSPGWTSNEQFF. CDR3 bases: TGTGCCAGTAGCCCCGGATGGACTTCCAATGAGCAGTTCTTC. The J gene is TRBJ2-1, the V gene TRBV19, with D possibly being TRBD2 (5 bases). The CDR3 spans 14 residues. V was cut by 6 bases and J by 6 bases, with 15 bases left in between. Germline V gene data show CDR1 as LNHDA and CDR2 as SQIVND (reference sequence).

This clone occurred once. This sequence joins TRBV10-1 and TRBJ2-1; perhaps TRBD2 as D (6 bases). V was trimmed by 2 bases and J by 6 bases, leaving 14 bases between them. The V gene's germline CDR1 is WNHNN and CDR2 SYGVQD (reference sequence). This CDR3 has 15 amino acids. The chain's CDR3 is CASSEGGDKGNEQFF. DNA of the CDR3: TGCGCCAGCAGTGAGGGAGGGGATAAGGGCAATGAGCAGTTCTTC.

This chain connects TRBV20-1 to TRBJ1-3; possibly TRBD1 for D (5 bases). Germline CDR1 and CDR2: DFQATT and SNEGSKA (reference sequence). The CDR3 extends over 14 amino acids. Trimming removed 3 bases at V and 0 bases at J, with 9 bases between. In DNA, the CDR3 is TGCAGTGCTAGTCAGGACAACTCTGGAAACACCATATATTTT. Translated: CSASQDNSGNTIYF.

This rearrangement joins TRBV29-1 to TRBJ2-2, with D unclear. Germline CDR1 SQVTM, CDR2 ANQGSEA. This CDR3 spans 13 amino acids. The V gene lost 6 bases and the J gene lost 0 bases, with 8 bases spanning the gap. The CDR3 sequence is CSVRGTNTGELFF. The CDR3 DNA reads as TGCAGCGTACGAGGCACGAACACCGGGGAGCTGTTTTTT.

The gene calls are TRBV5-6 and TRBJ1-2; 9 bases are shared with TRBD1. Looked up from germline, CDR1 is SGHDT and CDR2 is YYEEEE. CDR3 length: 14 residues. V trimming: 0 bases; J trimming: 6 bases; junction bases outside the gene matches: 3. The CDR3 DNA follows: TGTGCCAGCAGCTTGGCGGGGACAGGGAATGGCTACACCTTC. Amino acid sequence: CASSLAGTGNGYTF.

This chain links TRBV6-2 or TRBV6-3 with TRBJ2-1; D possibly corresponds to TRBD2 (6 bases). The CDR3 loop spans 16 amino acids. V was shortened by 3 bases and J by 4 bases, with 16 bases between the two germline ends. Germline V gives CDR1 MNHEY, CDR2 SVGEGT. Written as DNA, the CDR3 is TGTGCCAGCAGTTATACTAGCCTAAATCATTACAATGAGCAGTTCTTC. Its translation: CASSYTSLNHYNEQFF.

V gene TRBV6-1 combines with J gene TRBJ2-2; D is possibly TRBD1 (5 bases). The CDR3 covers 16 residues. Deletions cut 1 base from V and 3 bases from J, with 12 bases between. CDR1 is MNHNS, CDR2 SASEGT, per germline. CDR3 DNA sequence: TGTGCCAGCAGTGAAGGGCAGGGTGGTTACACCGGGGAGCTGTTTTTT. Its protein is CASSEGQGGYTGELFF.

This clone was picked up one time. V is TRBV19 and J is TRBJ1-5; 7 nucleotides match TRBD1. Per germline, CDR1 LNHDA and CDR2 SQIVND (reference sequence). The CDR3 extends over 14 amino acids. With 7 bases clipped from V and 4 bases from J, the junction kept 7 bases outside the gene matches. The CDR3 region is CASKERGQNQPQHF. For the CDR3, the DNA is TGTGCCAGTAAGGAGAGGGGACAGAATCAGCCCCAGCATTTT.

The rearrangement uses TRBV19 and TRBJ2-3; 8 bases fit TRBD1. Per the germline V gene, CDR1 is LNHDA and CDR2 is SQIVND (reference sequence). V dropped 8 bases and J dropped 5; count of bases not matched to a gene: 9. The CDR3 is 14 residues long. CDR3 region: CASSATGVIDTQYF. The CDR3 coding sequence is TGTGCCAGTTCGGCGACAGGGGTCATAGATACGCAGTATTTT.

The CDR3 region is CASSLEITGAAYEQYF. In DNA form, the CDR3 reads TGTGCCAGCAGCTTAGAAATTACAGGGGCGGCCTACGAGCAGTACTTC. V usage is TRBV7-8 and J usage is TRBJ2-7; TRBD1 matches 7 bases. J lost 2 bases, V lost 1 base, and 8 bases had no gene match. Per germline, CDR1 SGHVS and CDR2 FQNEAQ. The CDR3 has 16 amino acids.

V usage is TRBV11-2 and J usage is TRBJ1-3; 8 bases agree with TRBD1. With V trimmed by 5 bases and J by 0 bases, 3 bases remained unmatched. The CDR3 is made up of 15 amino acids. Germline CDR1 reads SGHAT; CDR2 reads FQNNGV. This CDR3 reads CASSGGTGSGNTIYF. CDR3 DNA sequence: TGTGCCAGCAGCGGTGGGACAGGCTCTGGAAACACCATATATTTT.

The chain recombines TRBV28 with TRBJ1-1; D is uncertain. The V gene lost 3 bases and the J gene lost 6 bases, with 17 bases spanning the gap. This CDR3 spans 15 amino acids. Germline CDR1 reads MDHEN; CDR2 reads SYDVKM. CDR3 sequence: CASSLASVAGAEAFF. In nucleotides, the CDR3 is TGTGCCAGCAGTTTGGCCTCTGTTGCCGGGGCTGAAGCTTTCTTT.

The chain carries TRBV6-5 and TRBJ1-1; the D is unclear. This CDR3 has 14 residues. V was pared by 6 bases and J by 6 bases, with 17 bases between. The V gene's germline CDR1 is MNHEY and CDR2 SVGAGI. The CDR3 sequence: CASSRFGEGSEAFF. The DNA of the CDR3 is TGTGCCAGCAGCCGCTTTGGGGAGGGTTCTGAAGCTTTCTTT.

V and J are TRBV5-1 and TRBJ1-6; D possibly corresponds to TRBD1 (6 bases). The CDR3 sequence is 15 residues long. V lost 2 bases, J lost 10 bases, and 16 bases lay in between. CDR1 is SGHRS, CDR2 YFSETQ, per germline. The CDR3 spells CASSLTGRRESPLHF. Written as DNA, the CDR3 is TGCGCCAGCAGCTTAACAGGGCGTAGGGAGTCACCCCTCCACTTT.

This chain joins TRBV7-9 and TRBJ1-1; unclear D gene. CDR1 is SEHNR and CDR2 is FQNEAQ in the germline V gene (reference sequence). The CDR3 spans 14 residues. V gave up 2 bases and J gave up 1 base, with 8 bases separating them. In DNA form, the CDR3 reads TGTGCCAGCAGCTTACTATTAGAGAACACTGAAGCTTTCTTT. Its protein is CASSLLLENTEAFF.

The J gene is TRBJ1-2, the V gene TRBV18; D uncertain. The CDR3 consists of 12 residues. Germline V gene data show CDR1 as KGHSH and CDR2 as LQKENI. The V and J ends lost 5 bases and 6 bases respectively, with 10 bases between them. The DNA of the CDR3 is TGTGCCAGCTCAAGCGGGTTCGATGGCTACACCTTC. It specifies CASSSGFDGYTF.

CDR3 coding DNA: TGTGCCAGTAGTTTTGGTGGGGGCGCCAATTCACCCCTCCACTTT. It translates to CASSFGGGANSPLHF. The chain couples TRBV19 to TRBJ1-6; tentatively, D is TRBD1 (6 bases). This CDR3 contains 15 residues. CDR1 is LNHDA, CDR2 SQIVND, per germline (reference sequence). V was pared by 5 bases and J by 7 bases, with 15 bases between.

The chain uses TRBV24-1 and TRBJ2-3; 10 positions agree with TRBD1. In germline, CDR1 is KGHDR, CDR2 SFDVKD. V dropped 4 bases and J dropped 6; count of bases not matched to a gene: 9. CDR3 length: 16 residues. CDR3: CATSDRTGGNLDTQYF. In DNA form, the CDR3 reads TGTGCCACCAGTGACCGGACAGGGGGGAATCTGGATACGCAGTATTTT.

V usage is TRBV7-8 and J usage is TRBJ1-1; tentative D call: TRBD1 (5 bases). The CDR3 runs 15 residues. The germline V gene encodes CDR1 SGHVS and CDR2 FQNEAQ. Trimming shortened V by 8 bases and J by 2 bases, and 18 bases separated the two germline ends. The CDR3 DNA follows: TGTGCCAGCTCTCTTCGGGGACTGCTAAACACTGAAGCTTTCTTT. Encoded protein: CASSLRGLLNTEAFF.

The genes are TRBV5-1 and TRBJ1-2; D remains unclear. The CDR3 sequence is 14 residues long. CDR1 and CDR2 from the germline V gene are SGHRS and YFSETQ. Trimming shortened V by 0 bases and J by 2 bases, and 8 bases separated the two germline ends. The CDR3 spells CASSLGIQNYGYTF. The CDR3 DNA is TGCGCCAGCAGCTTGGGTATCCAGAACTATGGCTACACCTTC.

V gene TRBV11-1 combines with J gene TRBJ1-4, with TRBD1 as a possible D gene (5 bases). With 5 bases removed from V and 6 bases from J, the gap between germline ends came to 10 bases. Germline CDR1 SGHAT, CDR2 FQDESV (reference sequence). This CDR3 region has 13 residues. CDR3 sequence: CASSRGAYEKLFF. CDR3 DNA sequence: TGTGCCAGCAGCCGCGGGGCATATGAAAAACTGTTTTTT.

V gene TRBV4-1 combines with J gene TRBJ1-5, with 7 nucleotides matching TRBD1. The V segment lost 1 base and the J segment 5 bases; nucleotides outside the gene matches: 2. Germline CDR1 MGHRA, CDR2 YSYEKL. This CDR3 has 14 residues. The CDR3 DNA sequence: TGCGCCAGCAGCCAAGGGACAGGAGATCAGCCCCAGCATTTT. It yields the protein CASSQGTGDQPQHF.

The CDR3 DNA is TGTGCCACCAGTGACGGCGGGAATCCTGAAGCTTTCTTT. Its translation: CATSDGGNPEAFF. V gene TRBV24-1 combines with J gene TRBJ1-1; D is unclear. V lost 4 bases and J lost 6, with 11 bases in between. The CDR3 is 13 residues long. Germline lookup yields CDR1 KGHDR and CDR2 SFDVKD.

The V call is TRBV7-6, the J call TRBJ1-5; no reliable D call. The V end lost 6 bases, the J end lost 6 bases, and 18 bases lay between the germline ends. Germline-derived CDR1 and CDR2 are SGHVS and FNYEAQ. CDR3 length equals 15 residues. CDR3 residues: CASSHYPQPGQPQHF. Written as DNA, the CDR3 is TGTGCCAGCAGTCATTACCCCCAGCCAGGTCAGCCCCAGCATTTT.

The DNA of the CDR3 is TGTGCCACCAGCAGAGATCAAGGGGGGGCGGGTGAAAAACTGTTTTTT. This encodes CATSRDQGGAGEKLFF. V gene TRBV15 combines with J gene TRBJ1-4, with a tentative D call TRBD1 (6 bases). In germline, CDR1 is LNHNV, CDR2 YYDKDF (reference sequence). V dropped 0 bases and J dropped 7 bases, with 15 bases sitting between them. The CDR3 totals 16 residues.

For the CDR3, the DNA is TGTGCCAGCAGCCCAGCGGGGCGGGGGGGGTACAATGAGCAGTTCTTC. This translates into CASSPAGRGGYNEQFF. The chain links TRBV7-7 to TRBJ2-1; 9 bases are shared with TRBD2. V trimming: 5 bases; J trimming: 4 bases; junction bases outside the gene matches: 9. Germline V gene sequence: CDR1 SSHAT, CDR2 FNYEAQ (reference sequence). The CDR3 extends over 16 amino acids.

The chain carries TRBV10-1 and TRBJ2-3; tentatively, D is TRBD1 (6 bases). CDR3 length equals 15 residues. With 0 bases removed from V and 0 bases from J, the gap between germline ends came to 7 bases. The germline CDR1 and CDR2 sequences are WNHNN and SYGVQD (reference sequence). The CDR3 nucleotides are TGCGCCAGCAGTGAGTCGAGGGGGAGCACAGATACGCAGTATTTT. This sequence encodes CASSESRGSTDTQYF.

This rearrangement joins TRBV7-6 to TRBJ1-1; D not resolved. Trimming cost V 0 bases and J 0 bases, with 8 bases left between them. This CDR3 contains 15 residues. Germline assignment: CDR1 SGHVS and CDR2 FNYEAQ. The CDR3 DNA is TGTGCCAGCAGCTTAGCTGGAGGGTTGAACACTGAAGCTTTCTTT. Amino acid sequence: CASSLAGGLNTEAFF.

DNA for the CDR3: TGCGCCAGCAGAGGGTGCGGGGGGCACCTATCAGATACGCAGTATTTT. It is translated as CASRGCGGHLSDTQYF. The V call is TRBV10-1, the J call TRBJ2-3; 8 positions match TRBD2. Germline V gives CDR1 WNHNN, CDR2 SYGVQD (reference sequence). The CDR3 is 16 amino acids. V lost 6 bases to trimming and J lost 4 bases; unmatched junction nucleotides: 12.